Below are 27 T cell receptor beta chains sequenced from a single sample in a study of identifying expanded T cells in peripheral blood (dated by TCRdb to between 2018 and 2021). The receptor library was made with the immunoSEQ multiplex PCR assay. TCRdb retrieved this table from immuneACCESS and kept in-frame rearrangements only. Not all clones are present; in checked studies, unresolved V genes account for under half, and no reason is known for the remainder. The sample profile shows around 57,000 clones; around 87% of them were found once. Approximately 4.7% of the sample goes to the ten largest clones. Sequenced input: blood. These receptors were taken from a person between 18 and 75 years old in good health.

The chain has TRBV28 and TRBJ2-3; D unresolved. The CDR3 has 11 residues. Trimming cost V 6 bases and J 10 bases, with 11 bases left between them. Germline V CDR1 and CDR2: MDHEN, SYDVKM. The DNA of the CDR3 is TGTGCCAGCAGATTCACAGCCGCGCAGTATTTT. The encoded protein is CASRFTAAQYF.

On this clone: Germline and junction disagree at one end, which may indicate a read error. Additional DNA sequences in this sample encode the identical CDR3. The chain uses TRBV30 and TRBJ2-7; 9 bases match TRBD1. Germline V gene sequence: CDR1 GTSNPN, CDR2 SVGIG (reference sequence). CDR3 length equals 13 residues. In nucleotides, the CDR3 is TGTGCCTGGGGGACAGGGCCCTCCTACGAGCAGTACTTT. Protein: CAWGTGPSYEQYF.

This clone was detected only once. The rearrangement uses TRBV10-3 and TRBJ1-1, with 7 bases that match TRBD1. The ends lost 4 bases at V and 1 base at J; junction bases unmatched: 12. Germline V gene sequence: CDR1 ENHRY, CDR2 SYGVKD. The CDR3 spans 17 residues. CDR3 loop: CAISGGTEPRKNTEAFF. CDR3 sequence (DNA): TGTGCCATCAGTGGGGGGACAGAACCCCGAAAGAACACTGAAGCTTTCTTT.

This sequence joins TRBV7-9 and TRBJ2-3; 10 bases line up with TRBD2. With 7 bases clipped from V and 6 bases from J, the junction kept 13 bases outside the gene matches. This CDR3 contains 16 residues. CDR1 SEHNR and CDR2 FQNEAQ come from the germline V gene (reference sequence). The CDR3 sequence: CASTTSLAGGTDTQYF. CDR3 in DNA: TGTGCCAGCACCACTTCTTTAGCGGGGGGTACGGATACGCAGTATTTT.

This clone has a single count. J is TRBJ1-1 and V is TRBV19; 8 bases fit TRBD1. This CDR3 contains 15 residues. J gave up 4 bases and V 6 bases, and 10 bases lay outside the gene matches. Germline lookup yields CDR1 LNHDA and CDR2 SQIVND (reference sequence). Here the CDR3 reads CASSPDRVGSTEAFF. The CDR3, as DNA: TGTGCCAGTAGCCCGGACAGGGTAGGTAGCACTGAAGCTTTCTTT.

CDR3: CASSDSTSGSEEQFF. CDR3 in DNA: TGTGCCAGCAGTGACTCAACTAGCGGGAGTGAGGAGCAGTTCTTC. The chain has TRBV6-4 and TRBJ2-1; the match to TRBD2 covers 11 bases. The junction had 5 bases not matched to a gene; V was cut back by 0 bases and J by 10 bases. The CDR3 length is 15 residues. Germline CDR1 MRHNA, CDR2 SNTAGT.

The CDR3 spells CAWTQPGQGNEKLFF. The CDR3 DNA follows: TGTGCCTGGACTCAACCGGGACAGGGCAATGAAAAACTGTTTTTT. This chain connects TRBV30 to TRBJ1-4; 9 bases map to TRBD1. V lost 4 bases and J lost 5; bases outside the gene matches: 8. CDR1 is GTSNPN and CDR2 is SVGIG in the germline V gene (reference sequence). The CDR3 has 15 residues.

V is TRBV5-4 and J is TRBJ1-6, with D perhaps matching TRBD1 (5 bases). The CDR3 is 15 residues long. From germline, CDR1 is SGHNT and CDR2 YYREEE (reference sequence). Trimming left V 6 bases short and J 3 bases short, with 13 bases between. CDR3 residues: CASTPRGDYNSPLHF. The CDR3 DNA reads as TGTGCCAGCACCCCCCGAGGGGACTATAATTCACCCCTCCACTTT.

This clone rates as medium-sized. J is TRBJ2-2 and V is TRBV6-4; 10 positions match TRBD2. This CDR3 region has 14 residues. V trimming: 4 bases; J trimming: 5 bases; junction bases outside the gene matches: 1. Germline loops: CDR1 MRHNA, CDR2 SNTAGT. CDR3 nucleotide sequence: TGTGCCAGCAGTGCTAGCGGGGGAACCGGGGAGCTGTTTTTT. Protein product: CASSASGGTGELFF.

V and J are TRBV10-3 and TRBJ2-2; 12 nucleotides agree with TRBD2. V gave up 5 bases and J gave up 0 bases; unmatched junction bases: 13. The germline gives CDR1 ENHRY, CDR2 SYGVKD. CDR3 length: 20 residues. The chain's CDR3 is CAISLGTSGGNSPNTGELFF. CDR3 nucleotides: TGTGCCATCAGTCTCGGAACTAGCGGGGGGAATTCCCCGAACACCGGGGAGCTGTTTTTT.

The rearrangement joins TRBV23-1 to TRBJ2-3; a possible D gene is TRBD2 (6 bases). TRBV23-1 is an ORF, with its function uncertain. CDR3 length: 12 residues. Trimming pared 2 bases from V and 11 bases from J, leaving 11 bases between. CDR3 sequence (DNA): TGCGCCAGCAGTCAAGGACCGGGGGAGCAGTATTTT. It specifies CASSQGPGEQYF.

This rearrangement joins TRBV7-9 to TRBJ1-2; D call uncertain. Trimming pared 4 bases from V and 1 base from J, leaving 10 bases between. This CDR3 is 14 amino acids long. Germline V gene data show CDR1 as SEHNR and CDR2 as FQNEAQ (reference sequence). CDR3 protein: CASSSSGVNYGYTF. CDR3 bases: TGTGCCAGCAGCTCGTCTGGGGTTAACTATGGCTACACCTTC.

J is TRBJ2-2 and V is TRBV30; 13 nucleotides line up with TRBD2. V lost 4 bases to trimming and J lost 4 bases; unmatched junction nucleotides: 12. Germline CDR1 and CDR2: GTSNPN and SVGIG (reference sequence). CDR3 size: 18 residues. As DNA, the CDR3 is TGTGCCTGGAACTTGGAACTAGCGGGAGGGCGGGGCACCGGGGAGCTGTTTTTT. Translation: CAWNLELAGGRGTGELFF.

This chain connects TRBV4-2 to TRBJ1-1; 9 nucleotides line up with TRBD1. The CDR3 is 17 amino acids. Germline trimming cut 4 bases from V and 1 base from J; bases unmatched to any gene: 10. CDR1 and CDR2 (germline): LGHNA, YNFKEQ. DNA for the CDR3: TGTGCCAGCAGCCTAGACGGGACAGGGTATTCGAACACTGAAGCTTTCTTT. As protein: CASSLDGTGYSNTEAFF.

The CDR3, as DNA: TGTGCCAGCAGGTTCGACAGGGCGGGCACAGATACGCAGTATTTT. Its translation: CASRFDRAGTDTQYF. This rearrangement joins TRBV7-2 to TRBJ2-3; TRBD1 matches at 7 bases. CDR1 is SGHTA, CDR2 FQGNSA, per germline. This CDR3 is built from 15 residues. V trimming: 6 bases; J trimming: 1 base; junction bases outside the gene matches: 7.

This clone has more than one count but fewer than ten. V is TRBV5-1 and J is TRBJ1-5, with D perhaps TRBD1 (6 bases). The germline V gene has CDR1 SGHRS and CDR2 YFSETQ. Trimming pared 1 base from V and 2 bases from J, leaving 10 bases between. This CDR3 is built from 15 residues. Written as DNA, the CDR3 is TGCGCCAGCAGCTTGATCACAGGGCGCAATCAGCCCCAGCATTTT. This translates into CASSLITGRNQPQHF.

This clone is a singleton in its sample. V and J are TRBV5-1 and TRBJ1-2; no reliable D call. Per germline, CDR1 SGHRS and CDR2 YFSETQ. The CDR3 contains 12 residues. Trimming removed 0 bases from V and 8 bases from J, with 8 bases in between. The CDR3 loop is CASSLDQAGYTF. The CDR3 nucleotides read TGCGCCAGCAGCTTGGATCAGGCAGGCTACACCTTC.

The CDR3 loop reads CASSFWMELADEQFF. The CDR3 nucleotides are TGTGCCAGCAGCTTTTGGATGGAACTTGCGGATGAGCAGTTCTTC. V gene TRBV7-9 combines with J gene TRBJ2-1, with D hard to call. The V and J ends lost 3 bases and 8 bases respectively, with 17 bases between them. CDR1 SEHNR and CDR2 FQNEAQ come from the germline V gene (reference sequence). The CDR3 runs 15 residues.

The chain combines TRBV5-5 with TRBJ1-4; 11 nucleotides agree with TRBD1. Germline CDR1 SGHKS, CDR2 YYEKEE (reference sequence). This CDR3 region has 16 residues. Trimming cost V 0 bases and J 7 bases; bases outside gene matches: 5. CDR3 sequence: CASSLDRTGGFEKLFF. CDR3 nucleotide sequence: TGTGCCAGCAGCTTGGACCGGACAGGGGGCTTTGAAAAACTGTTTTTT. The whole variable domain, filled in from reference TRBV5-5 and TRBJ1-4, reads DAGVTQSPTHLIKTRGQQVTLRCSPISGHKSVSWYQQVLGQGPQFIFQYYEKEERGRGNFPDRFSARQFPNYSSELNVNALLLGDSALYLCASSLDRTGGFEKLFFGSGTQLSVL.

The rearrangement joins TRBV7-3 to TRBJ1-1; D not certain. Germline V gene data show CDR1 as SGHTA and CDR2 as FQGTGA. V was shortened by 5 bases and J by 4 bases, with 14 bases between the two germline ends. The CDR3 extends over 14 amino acids. Here the CDR3 DNA reads TGTGCCAGCAGCCCGCTGTTTTTGGCCACTGAAGCTTTCTTT. Protein sequence: CASSPLFLATEAFF.

This clone was recorded only once. The rearrangement links TRBV5-8 to TRBJ1-2; no clear D gene. The CDR3 consists of 11 residues. Germline CDR1 reads SGHTS; CDR2 reads YDEGEE. V was cut by 9 bases and J by 5 bases, with 11 bases left in between. CDR3 loop: CATPQWYGYTF. The CDR3 region has the DNA TGTGCCACCCCCCAGTGGTATGGCTACACCTTC.

The chain carries TRBV10-3 and TRBJ2-7, with D possibly matching TRBD1 (6 bases). Trimming cost V 0 bases and J 0 bases, with 9 bases left between them. Per germline, CDR1 ENHRY and CDR2 SYGVKD. This CDR3 comprises 15 residues. CDR3 in DNA: TGTGCCATCAGTGAGTCCCCGGACAGCTCCTACGAGCAGTACTTC. It translates to CAISESPDSSYEQYF.

V and J are TRBV30 and TRBJ2-5; D remains ambiguous. The DNA end lines up better with TRBJ2-7; the J call may be wrong. CDR3 length: 14 residues. Germline CDR1 GTSNPN, CDR2 SVGIG (reference sequence). The CDR3 region has the DNA TGTGCCTGGAGTGTATACTTGAGCTCCTACGAGCAGTACTTC. Protein product: CAWSVYLSSYEQYF.

As DNA, the CDR3 is TGTGCCTGGACTAGGGGGCGGGTCTATGGCTACACCTTC. Amino acid sequence: CAWTRGRVYGYTF. The chain links TRBV30 to TRBJ1-2; 7 bases match TRBD1. In germline, CDR1 is GTSNPN, CDR2 SVGIG (reference sequence). J gave up 4 bases and V 4 bases, and 6 bases lay outside the gene matches. The CDR3 has 13 amino acids.

The chain uses TRBV29-1 and TRBJ2-1, with TRBD1 matching over 7 bases. CDR3 length equals 13 residues. Germline lookup yields CDR1 SQVTM and CDR2 ANQGSEA. The trim removed 5 bases at V and 15 bases at J, leaving 16 bases unmatched. The CDR3 DNA reads as TGCAGCGTTTTAGACAGGGCCAGGATTGGACCGTTCTTC. Encoded protein: CSVLDRARIGPFF.

This clone was picked up a small number of times. The chain uses TRBV15 and TRBJ1-5, with D maybe TRBD1 (5 bases). V lost 4 bases and J lost 2, with 12 bases in between. Germline values: CDR1 LNHNV, CDR2 YYDKDF (reference sequence). The CDR3 is made up of 15 amino acids. In DNA, the CDR3 is TGTGCCACCAGCAAGGGTGGGGGAGGCAATCAGCCCCAGCATTTT. It specifies CATSKGGGGNQPQHF.

This chain joins TRBV2 and TRBJ2-4; 7 bases line up with TRBD2. CDR3 length equals 14 residues. The germline CDR1 and CDR2 sequences are SNHLY and FYNNEI. V lost 8 bases and J lost 11; bases outside the gene matches: 15. CDR3: CASQRDLAVGFQYF. The CDR3 nucleotides read TGTGCCAGCCAACGCGATCTAGCGGTAGGCTTTCAGTACTTC. The full variable domain, with the rest looked up from reference TRBV2 and TRBJ2-4, is EPEVTQTPSHQVTQMGQEVILRCVPISNHLYFYWYRQILGQKVEFLVSFYNNEISEKSEIFDDQFSVERPDGSNFTLKIRSTKLEDSAMYFCASQRDLAVGFQYFGAGTRLSVL.